This entry lists 17 T cell receptor beta chains sequenced from one sample in a study of blood T cell repertoires in COVID-19. Assay: immunoSEQ multiplex PCR; the TCRdb copy retains only in-frame clones and omits some. The sample comprises 70,000 or so clones, around 83% of which are singletons, and 3.5% to 5% rests with the top ten. Source material: peripheral blood. These receptors were obtained from a man aged 50 to 59 with acute or convalescent COVID-19.

As DNA, the CDR3 is TGTGCCAGCAGACGGACTAGCGGGAACAATGAGCAGTTCTTC. The encoded protein is CASRRTSGNNEQFF. J is TRBJ2-1 and V is TRBV6-4; 12 nucleotides line up with TRBD2. The CDR3 loop spans 14 amino acids. The germline CDR1 and CDR2 sequences are MRHNA and SNTAGT. V lost 6 bases, J lost 5 bases, and 2 bases stayed unmatched.

The chain has TRBV27 and TRBJ2-1, with 10 bases fitting TRBD1. Per the germline V gene, CDR1 is MNHEY and CDR2 is SMNVEV (reference sequence). The CDR3 has 18 amino acids. The V and J ends lost 0 bases and 3 bases, in that order; junction bases with no gene match: 8. CDR3 loop: CASSLSELTGGFYNEQFF. In DNA form, the CDR3 reads TGTGCCAGCAGTTTATCGGAGTTGACAGGGGGCTTCTACAATGAGCAGTTCTTC.

The rearrangement joins TRBV28 to TRBJ2-1; 9 nucleotides agree with TRBD1. CDR1 is MDHEN, CDR2 SYDVKM, per germline. Losses at the gene ends were 8 bases for V and 4 bases for J; bases not matched to a gene: 3. This CDR3 has 13 residues. The CDR3 region is CASGTGLYNEQFF. The CDR3 nucleotides are TGTGCCAGCGGGACAGGGTTATACAATGAGCAGTTCTTC.

The chain joins TRBV3-1 (or the pseudogene TRBV3-2) to TRBJ2-3, with D perhaps matching TRBD1 (6 bases). The CDR3 totals 16 residues. CDR1 and CDR2 (germline): LGHDT, YNNKEL (reference sequence). V was clipped by 0 bases and J by 1 base, with 11 bases between them. The chain's CDR3 is CASSQDNRDGTDTQYF. DNA for the CDR3: TGTGCCAGCAGCCAAGATAACAGGGATGGCACAGATACGCAGTATTTT.

The chain uses TRBV3-1 (or the pseudogene TRBV3-2) and TRBJ2-5, with 7 bases matching TRBD2. Germline CDR1 reads LGHDT; CDR2 reads YNNKEL (reference sequence). The J segment lost 3 bases and the V segment lost 1 base, leaving 5 bases of the junction unmatched. CDR3 length equals 15 residues. The CDR3 loop is CASSQGLGGKETQYF. The CDR3 DNA is TGTGCCAGCAGCCAAGGCCTCGGGGGGAAAGAGACCCAGTACTTC.

The rearrangement links TRBV27 to TRBJ2-7; maybe TRBD1 (6 bases). Germline V gene sequence: CDR1 MNHEY, CDR2 SMNVEV (reference sequence). V was clipped by 3 bases and J by 5 bases, with 14 bases between them. This CDR3 has 14 residues. Written as DNA, the CDR3 is TGTGCCAGCAGTTTCGGGCAGGGGAACCACGAGCAGTACTTC. It is translated as CASSFGQGNHEQYF.

The chain has TRBV6-4 and TRBJ2-1, with D perhaps TRBD2 (6 bases). V was shortened by 5 bases and J by 1 base, with 12 bases between the two germline ends. CDR1 and CDR2 (germline): MRHNA, SNTAGT. The CDR3 consists of 15 residues. This chain's CDR3 is CASSIAGFSYNEQFF. In DNA, the CDR3 is TGTGCCAGCAGTATTGCGGGGTTTTCCTACAATGAGCAGTTCTTC.

This clone was seen a single time. The rearrangement uses TRBV29-1 and TRBJ2-1; possible D gene TRBD2, 6 bases. V lost 8 bases and J 7 bases, leaving 21 bases between the germline ends. The CDR3 is made up of 14 amino acids. In germline, CDR1 is SQVTM, CDR2 ANQGSEA. CDR3 sequence reads: CSYPRAGLQNEQFF. Here the CDR3 DNA reads TGCAGCTACCCTCGGGCGGGACTGCAGAATGAGCAGTTCTTC.

This clone has only one observation. The chain employs TRBV5-4 and TRBJ2-7; TRBD2 might be the D (5 bases). The CDR3 has 14 residues. Trimming shortened V by 6 bases and J by 3 bases, and 16 bases separated the two germline ends. Germline V gene lookup returns CDR1 SGHNT and CDR2 YYREEE (reference sequence). The CDR3 DNA reads as TGTGCCAGCAACATAGGAGGAGATGTCTACGAGCAGTACTTC. Its protein is CASNIGGDVYEQYF.

The gene calls are TRBV2 and TRBJ2-7; 11 bases map to TRBD2. CDR1 is SNHLY and CDR2 is FYNNEI in the germline V gene. The CDR3 length is 15 residues. With 6 bases clipped from V and 1 base from J, the junction kept 5 bases outside the gene matches. The CDR3: CASRDLAGGSYEQYF. The CDR3 nucleotides are TGTGCCAGCAGAGATCTAGCGGGAGGATCCTACGAGCAGTACTTC. The whole variable domain, remainder taken from reference TRBV2 and TRBJ2-7, is EPEVTQTPSHQVTQMGQEVILRCVPISNHLYFYWYRQILGQKVEFLVSFYNNEISEKSEIFDDQFSVERPDGSNFTLKIRSTKLEDSAMYFCASRDLAGGSYEQYFGPGTRLTVT.

The rearrangement uses TRBV30 and TRBJ1-5; D is undetermined. The V and J ends lost 1 base and 1 base respectively, with 20 bases between them. Germline values: CDR1 GTSNPN, CDR2 SVGIG (reference sequence). This CDR3 has 18 residues. The CDR3 DNA is TGTGCCTGGAGTGCCTCCCGGCTGGGAAGCGGGAGCAATCAGCCCCAGCATTTT. It translates to CAWSASRLGSGSNQPQHF.

This rearrangement joins TRBV19 to TRBJ2-2; 7 bases match TRBD1. The germline CDR1 and CDR2 sequences are LNHDA and SQIVND (reference sequence). The CDR3 length is 15 residues. With 1 base clipped from V and 3 bases from J, the junction kept 2 bases outside the gene matches. CDR3 nucleotides: TGTGCCAGTAGTATAGGGACAGGCTACACCGGGGAGCTGTTTTTT. Protein sequence: CASSIGTGYTGELFF.

This chain uses TRBV19 with TRBJ2-1, with unresolved D. The CDR3 totals 16 residues. Trimming stripped 5 bases from V and 0 bases from J, with 14 bases between. The germline CDR1 and CDR2 sequences are LNHDA and SQIVND (reference sequence). DNA for the CDR3: TGTGCCAGTAGTGCTAGACTGCAGAGCTCCTACAATGAGCAGTTCTTC. It is translated as CASSARLQSSYNEQFF.

This CDR3 is CASSYMALASQPQHF. The CDR3 DNA follows: TGTGCCAGCAGTTACATGGCGTTAGCCAGTCAGCCCCAGCATTTT. The chain couples TRBV6-6 to TRBJ1-5; D gene uncertain. The germline gives CDR1 MNHNY, CDR2 SVGAGI (reference sequence). V lost 2 bases and J 6 bases, leaving 14 bases between the germline ends. The CDR3 length is 15 residues.

Written as DNA, the CDR3 is TGCAGCGGAGGACTAGCGGGAGGGTTAACTGGGGGGCAGTTCTTC. Encoded protein: CSGGLAGGLTGGQFF. This chain uses TRBV29-1 with TRBJ2-1, with TRBD2 matching over 15 bases. J lost 12 bases, V lost 7 bases, and 13 bases had no gene match. The V gene's germline CDR1 is SQVTM and CDR2 ANQGSEA. The CDR3 runs to 15 residues.

In the case of this clone: Other DNA sequences of this sample code for an identical CDR3. The chain couples TRBV4-2 to TRBJ1-1; unclear D gene. This CDR3 has 12 amino acids. V lost 1 base and J 7 bases, leaving 7 bases between the germline ends. The germline CDR1 and CDR2 sequences are LGHNA and YNFKEQ. CDR3: CASSQGSGEAFF. The DNA of the CDR3 is TGTGCCAGCAGCCAAGGTAGCGGTGAAGCTTTCTTT.

This chain connects TRBV21-1 to TRBJ2-5; whether TRBD2, the table's D call, matches the DNA was not checked. TRBV21-1 is deemed a pseudogene. The CDR3 consists of 14 residues. In DNA form, the CDR3 reads TGTGCCAGCAGCAAGATACTGTACCAAGAGACCCAGTACTTC. The encoded protein is CASSKILYQETQYF.